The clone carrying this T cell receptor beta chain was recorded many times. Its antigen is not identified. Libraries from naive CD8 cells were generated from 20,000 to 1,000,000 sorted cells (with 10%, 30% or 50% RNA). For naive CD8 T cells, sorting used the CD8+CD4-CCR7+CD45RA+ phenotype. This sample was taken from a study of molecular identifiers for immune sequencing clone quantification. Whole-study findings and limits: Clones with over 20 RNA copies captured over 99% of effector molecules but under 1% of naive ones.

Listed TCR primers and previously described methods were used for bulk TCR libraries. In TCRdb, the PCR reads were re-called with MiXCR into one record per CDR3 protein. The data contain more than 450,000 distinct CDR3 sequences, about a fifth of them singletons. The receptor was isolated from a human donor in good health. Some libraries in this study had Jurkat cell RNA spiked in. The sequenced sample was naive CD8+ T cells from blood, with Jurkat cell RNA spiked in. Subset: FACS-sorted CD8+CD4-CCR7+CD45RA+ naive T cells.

The DNA for the CDR3 is TGTGCCAGCAGCCATGTCGCCGGGCGGAGCGGGGTATACTACGAGCAGTACTTC. Translating it yields CASSHVAGRSGVYYEQYF. The genes are TRBV14 and TRBJ2-7; 7 bases are a match to TRBD2. Germline V gene data show CDR1 as SGHDN and CDR2 as FVKESK. There are 18 residues in the CDR3. V lost 3 bases and J lost 3; bases outside the gene matches: 17.